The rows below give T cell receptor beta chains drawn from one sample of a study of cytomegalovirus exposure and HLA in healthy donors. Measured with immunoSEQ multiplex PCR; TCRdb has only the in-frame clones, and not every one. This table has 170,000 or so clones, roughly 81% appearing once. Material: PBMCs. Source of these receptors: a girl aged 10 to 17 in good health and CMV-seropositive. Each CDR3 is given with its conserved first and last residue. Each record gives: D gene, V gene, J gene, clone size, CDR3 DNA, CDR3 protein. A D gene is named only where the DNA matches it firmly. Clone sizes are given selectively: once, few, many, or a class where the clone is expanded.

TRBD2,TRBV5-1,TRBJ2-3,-,TGCGCCAGCAGCATATTAGCGGGGGAACTTACAGATACGCAGTATTTT,CASSILAGELTDTQYF
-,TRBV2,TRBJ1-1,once,TGTGCCAGCACACTTGAAGGAGGGGTTGAAGCTTTCTTT,CASTLEGGVEAFF
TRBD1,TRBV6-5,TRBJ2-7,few,TGTGCCAGCAGTTACACCTGGACAGGTGACTACGAGCAGTACTTC,CASSYTWTGDYEQYF
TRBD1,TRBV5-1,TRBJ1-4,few,TGCGCCAGCAGCGGGGGACAGAGGTTTAATGAAAAACTGTTTTTT,CASSGGQRFNEKLFF
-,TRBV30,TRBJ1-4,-,TGTGCCTGGAGCATGGGGGCAGGGGCTGAAAAACTGTTTTTT,CAWSMGAGAEKLFF
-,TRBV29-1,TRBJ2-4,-,TGCAGCGTTGCTCCGACGCAACAGGGCATTCAGTACTTC,CSVAPTQQGIQYF
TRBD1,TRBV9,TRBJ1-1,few,TGTGCCAGCAGCTACAGGGGGCAGGGTAACACTGAAGCTTTCTTT,CASSYRGQGNTEAFF
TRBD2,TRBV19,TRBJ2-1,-,TGTGCCAGTAGTGTATTGGGACTAGCGAGTCAAAATGAGCAGTTCTTC,CASSVLGLASQNEQFF
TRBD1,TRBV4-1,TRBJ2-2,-,TGCGCCAGCAGCCAAGATCTAGGAGCGACAGGGAGTTACGCCGGGGAGCTGTTTTTT,CASSQDLGATGSYAGELFF
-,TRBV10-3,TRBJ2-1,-,TGTGCCATCAGTGGGTTACTAGGCGGATCCTACAATGAGCAGTTCTTC,CAISGLLGGSYNEQFF
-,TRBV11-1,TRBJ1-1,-,TGTGCCAGCAGCTTAAATCAGGGAATGCATACTGAAGCTTTCTTT,CASSLNQGMHTEAFF
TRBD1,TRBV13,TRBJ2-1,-,TGTGCCAGCAGCACCCGGACAGGGCAGGAGCAGTTCTTC,CASSTRTGQEQFF
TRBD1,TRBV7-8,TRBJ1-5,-,TGTGCCAGCAGCTATTCCGGGACAGGACAGCCCCAGCATTTT,CASSYSGTGQPQHF
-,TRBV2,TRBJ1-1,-,TGTGCCAGCTTAGGGGTCTGGGAAAGGATGAACACTGAAGCTTTCTTT,CASLGVWERMNTEAFF
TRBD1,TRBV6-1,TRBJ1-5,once,TGTGCCAGCAGGAACAGGGGGCAAGGCAATCAGCCCCAGCATTTT,CASRNRGQGNQPQHF
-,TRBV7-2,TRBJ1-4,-,TGTGCCAGCAGCCTTGACAGAACCGCTAATGAAAAACTGTTTTTT,CASSLDRTANEKLFF
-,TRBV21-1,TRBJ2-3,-,TGTGCCAGCAGCAGATATCCCGGACTAGCGTCAGGGTCAGATACGCAGTATTTT,CASSRYPGLASGSDTQYF
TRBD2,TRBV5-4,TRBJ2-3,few,TGTGCCAGCAGCTTAGCGACTGTAGCGGGGGGGCCAGATACGCAGTATTTT,CASSLATVAGGPDTQYF
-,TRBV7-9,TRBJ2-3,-,TGTGCCAGCAGTTCACCCGTCGGTACGCAGTATTTT,CASSSPVGTQYF
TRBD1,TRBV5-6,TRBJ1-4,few,TGTGCCAGCAGCTTGCAGGGGGCTGAGAAGCTGTTTTTT,CASSLQGAEKLFF
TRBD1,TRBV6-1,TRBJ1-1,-,TGTGCCAGCACCGAACAGGGGGGCTCCGGGGCTGAAGCTTTCTTT,CASTEQGGSGAEAFF
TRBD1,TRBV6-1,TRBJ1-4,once,TGTGCCAGCAGTGACCACAGGGGTAATGAAAAACTGTTTTTT,CASSDHRGNEKLFF
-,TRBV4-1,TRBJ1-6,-,TGCGCCAGCAGCCAAGGACAGCACTCCTATAATTCACCCCTCCACTTT,CASSQGQHSYNSPLHF
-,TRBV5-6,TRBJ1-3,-,TGTGCCAGCACCTTGGGAAGTTTCGGGAACACCATATATTTT,CASTLGSFGNTIYF
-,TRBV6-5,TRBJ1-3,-,TGTGCCAGCAGTTATTCCCTGGCCTCTGGAAACACCATATATTTT,CASSYSLASGNTIYF
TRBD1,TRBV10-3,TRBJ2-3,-,TGTGCCATCAGTGGAGGGGGCAGGTTCACAGATACGCAGTATTTT,CAISGGGRFTDTQYF
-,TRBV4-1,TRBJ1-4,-,TGCGCCAGCAGCCAAAGCTTCTTTAATGAAAAACTGTTTTTT,CASSQSFFNEKLFF
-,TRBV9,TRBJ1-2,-,TGTGCCAGCAGCCCTCCCACTGGACAGATCTTAAATGGCTACACCTTC,CASSPPTGQILNGYTF
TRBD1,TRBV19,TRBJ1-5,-,TGTGCCAGTAGGCCGACAGGGGAGCATAGCAATCAGCCCCAGCATTTT,CASRPTGEHSNQPQHF
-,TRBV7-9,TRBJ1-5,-,TGTGCCAGCAGCTTTAATGCCGGGGCCCAGCATTTT,CASSFNAGAQHF
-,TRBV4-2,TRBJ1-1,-,TGTGCCAGCCGTAAAGTAGGGGGAAGCACTGAAGCTTTCTTT,CASRKVGGSTEAFF
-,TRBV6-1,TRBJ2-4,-,TGTGCCAGCAGTACCCAGGGTCCGGGCAAAAACATTCAGTACTTC,CASSTQGPGKNIQYF
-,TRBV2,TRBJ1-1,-,TGTGCCAGCAGCCAGACAGTGAACACTGAAGCTTTCTTT,CASSQTVNTEAFF
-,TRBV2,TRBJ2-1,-,TGTGCCAGCAGTGATTCGAATGAGCAGTTCTTC,CASSDSNEQFF
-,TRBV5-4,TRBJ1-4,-,TGTGCCAGCAGCTTGCGAGGGGAAAAACTGTTTTTT,CASSLRGEKLFF
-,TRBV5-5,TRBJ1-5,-,TGTGCCAGCAGCCCGATACTTAGCAATCAGCCCCAGCATTTT,CASSPILSNQPQHF
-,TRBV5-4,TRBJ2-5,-,TGTGCCAGCAGCCCTAGAGGACAACTCCAAGAGACCCAGTACTTC,CASSPRGQLQETQYF
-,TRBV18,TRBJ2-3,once,TGTGCCAGCCCCCAGGGGAATACGCAGTATTTT,CASPQGNTQYF
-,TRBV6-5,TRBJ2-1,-,TGTGCCAGCAGTTCCCTTCTTGAGGGATACAATGAGCAGTTCTTC,CASSSLLEGYNEQFF
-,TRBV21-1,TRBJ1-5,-,TGTGCCAGCAACCCCGGAGGGGGGGAGGGCAATCAGCCCCAGCATTTT,CASNPGGGEGNQPQHF
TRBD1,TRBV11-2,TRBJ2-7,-,TGTGCCAGCAGACCCGGCCGGGACAGGTCCTACGAGCAGTACTTC,CASRPGRDRSYEQYF
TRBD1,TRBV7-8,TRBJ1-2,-,TGTGCCAGCAGCTCAGGACAGGGCCCCTATGGCTACACCTTC,CASSSGQGPYGYTF
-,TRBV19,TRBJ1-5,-,TGTGCCGGGGGGGAGGGGACACCCAATCAGCCCCAGCATTTT,CAGGEGTPNQPQHF
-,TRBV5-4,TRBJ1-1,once,TGTGCCAGCAGCTTGGGGAGAGGAGGGGTCGGCACTGAAGCTTTCTTT,CASSLGRGGVGTEAFF
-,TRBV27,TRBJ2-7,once,TGTGCCAGCTGGGACTTTAGCTCCTACGAGCAGTACTTC,CASWDFSSYEQYF